The clone carrying this T cell receptor beta chain was counted only a few times. In the PCR, 60 Vbeta and 13 Jbeta primers were used. Only in-frame clones appear in the TCRdb table, and some are missing; sequencing was by immunoSEQ multiplex PCR. The table lists more than 70,000 clones, over 70% of them singletons. The sample originates from a study of cytomegalovirus exposure and HLA in healthy donors. CDR3 length: 16 amino acids. The ends were cut back, 3 bases at V and 1 base at J, with 16 bases in the middle. The germline V gene has CDR1 SGHRS and CDR2 YFSETQ. The sample taken for sequencing was PBMCs. V usage is TRBV5-1 and J usage is TRBJ1-2, with D perhaps matching TRBD1 (5 bases). This receptor was identified in a boy aged 10-17 years in good health and CMV-seronegative. CDR3 DNA: TGCGCCAGCAGCTCCGAAGGGGCAGGGTTTAACTATGGCTACACCTTC. Its protein is CASSSEGAGFNYGYTF.